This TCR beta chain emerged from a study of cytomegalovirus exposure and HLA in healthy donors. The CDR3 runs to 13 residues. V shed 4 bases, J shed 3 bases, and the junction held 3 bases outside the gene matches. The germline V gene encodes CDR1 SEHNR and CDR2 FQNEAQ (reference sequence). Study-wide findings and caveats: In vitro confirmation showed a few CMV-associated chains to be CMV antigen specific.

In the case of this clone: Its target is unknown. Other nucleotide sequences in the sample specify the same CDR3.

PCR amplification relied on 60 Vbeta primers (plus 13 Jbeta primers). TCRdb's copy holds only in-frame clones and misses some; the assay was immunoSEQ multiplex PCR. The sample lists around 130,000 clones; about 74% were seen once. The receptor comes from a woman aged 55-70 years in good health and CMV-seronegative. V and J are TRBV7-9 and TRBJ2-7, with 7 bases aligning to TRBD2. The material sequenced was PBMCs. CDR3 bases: TGTGCCAGCAGCTCCTCGGGGGGCTACGAGCAGTACTTC. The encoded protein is CASSSSGGYEQYF. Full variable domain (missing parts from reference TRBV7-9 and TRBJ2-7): DTGVSQNPRHKITKRGQNVTFRCDPISEHNRLYWYRQTLGQGPEFLTYFQNEAQLEKSRLLSDRFSAERPKGSFSTLEIQRTEQGDSAMYLCASSSSGGYEQYFGPGTRLTVT.